The entry that follows covers one T cell receptor (beta chain) sequence. This clone appeared once. Its antigen is currently not known. It has no much larger one-base neighbor in the sample; base qualities were not kept. To prepare the library, the immunoSEQ multiplex PCR assay was applied. Each sample had 85,000 to 100,000 TCR templates assayed by the deep sequencing platform. Genomic DNA extracted from sorted T cells was used for TCRbeta CDR3 sequencing. From the authors' description of their analysis: Clonal analysis of TCRbeta CDR3 data was done in the R programming language. Alloreactive CD4+ and CD8+ clones were defined by comparing unstimulated samples with post-reaction CFSE-low samples. Alloreactive CD4+ clones were assigned to regulatory or non-regulatory origin by matching sequences to sorted unstimulated Treg and non-Treg repertoires. TCRdb stores this immuneACCESS table with in-frame sequences only. Part of the clones is absent; in the studies checked, under half of the shortfall reflects unresolved V genes, and no reason is known for the rest. V and J calls and clone size follow that table, whereas D and trimming were derived from the DNA. Within this sample are about 100,000 clones, with approximately 91% of them counted one time only. Of the sample, around 2.6% falls within the top ten clones.

This sample is drawn from a study of siplizumab effects on memory and regulatory T cells (dated 2019 in TCRdb). The study in broad terms: The effect of the anti-CD2 antibody siplizumab on alloreactive T-cell subsets was examined in allogeneic mixed lymphocyte reactions constructed from human PBMCs. Results and caveats for the whole study, not just this receptor: Siplizumab significantly reduced the cumulative frequency of alloreactive sequences traceable to unstimulated CD4+ memory T cells. Unstimulated naive T cells appeared to be more diverse than memory T cells, and naive cells seemed to make a substantial contribution to the alloresponse. Among mappable alloreactive CD4+ clones, an average Treg-derived fraction of roughly 71% was observed with siplizumab, compared with approximately 30% in control reactions. The suppressive function of proliferating Tregs from siplizumab cultures was not functionally confirmed. Because sequences below about 10^-5 frequency were poorly captured, only a minor fraction of alloreactive clones could be mapped to unstimulated subsets. For roughly 80-96% of proliferating CD4+ or CD8+ clones, no naive or memory phenotype could be assigned.

TCRbeta CDR3 sequencing was performed on sorted unstimulated T cells and on proliferating T cells recovered from mixed lymphocyte reactions. Fresh whole blood from under 13 HLA-typed healthy donors was used as the source from which PBMCs were isolated. In the germline V gene (reference sequence), CDR1 corresponds to SGHNT and CDR2 to YYREEE. The CDR3 numbers 15 residues from cysteine through phenylalanine. Of the read, only the CDR3 DNA is kept; its 45 bases are in frame from base 1. V is pared back by 2 bases and J by 6 bases, with 15 bases lying between the germline termini. This TCR came from a human donor in good health. Some clones in this sample may be carry-over from other donors' samples. The chain couples TRBV5-4 to TRBJ2-1, with no confidently assigned D gene. The specimen was CD4+ T cells sorted from blood. The nucleotide sequence reads TGTGCCAGCAGCTTACCGGGCCCAATACCCAATGAGCAGTTCTTC. Its product reads: CASSLPGPIPNEQFF. Reference TRBV5-4 and TRBJ2-1 proteins supply the regions before and after the CDR3; the full variable domain is: ETGVTQSPTHLIKTRGQQVTLRCSSQSGHNTVSWYQQALGQGPQFIFQYYREEENGRGNFPPRFSGLQFPNYSSELNVNALELDDSALYLCASSLPGPIPNEQFFGPGTRLTVL.